The clone carrying this T cell receptor (beta chain) was found once. Its antigen is as yet unknown. Germline loops: CDR1 LNHDA, CDR2 SQIVND (reference sequence). The CDR3 is 15 amino acids. Trimming removed 3 bases at V and 4 bases at J, with 13 bases between. The source of the sample is a study of T cells in Graves' hyperthyroidism and ophthalmopathy. Turning to the study itself: Prior to any treatment, at the point of initial diagnosis, peripheral blood was collected.

RNA transcripts served as the template for amplifying TCR beta CDR3 regions. Carried out on the TCR CDR3, a first-round RT-PCR used the HTBI primer set. TCRdb re-called the multiplex PCR reads through MiXCR, storing one row per CDR3 protein. The sample contains a few hundred thousand distinct CDR3 sequences, around 25% of which appear only once. General study results and limits: Blood held most thyroid clonotypes expanded above 0.001 frequency.

Source material: blood. The chain is built from TRBV19 and TRBJ2-1; D remains unclear. The clonotype was recovered from a man between 50 and 59 years old with Graves' hyperthyroidism. DNA for the CDR3: TGTGCCAGTAGTATGAGCCGGATCCGATACAATGAGCAGTTCTTC. This codes for CASSMSRIRYNEQFF.